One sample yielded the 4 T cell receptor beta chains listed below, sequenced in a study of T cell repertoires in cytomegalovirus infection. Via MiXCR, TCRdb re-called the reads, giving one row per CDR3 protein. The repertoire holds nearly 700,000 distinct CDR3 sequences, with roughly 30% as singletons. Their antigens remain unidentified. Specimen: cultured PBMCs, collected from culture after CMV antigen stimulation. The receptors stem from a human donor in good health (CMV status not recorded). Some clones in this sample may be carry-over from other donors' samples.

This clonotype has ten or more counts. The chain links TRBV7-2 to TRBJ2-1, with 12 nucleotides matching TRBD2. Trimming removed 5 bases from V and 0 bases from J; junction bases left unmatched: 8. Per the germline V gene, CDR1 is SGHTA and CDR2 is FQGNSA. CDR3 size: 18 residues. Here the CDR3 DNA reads TGTGCCAGCAGCACACGGACTAGCGGGATGGACTCCTACAATGAGCAGTTCTTC. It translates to CASSTRTSGMDSYNEQFF.

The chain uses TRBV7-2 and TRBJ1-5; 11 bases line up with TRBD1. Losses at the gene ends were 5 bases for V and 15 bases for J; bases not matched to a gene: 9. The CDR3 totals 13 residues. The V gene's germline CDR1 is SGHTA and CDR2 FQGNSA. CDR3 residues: CASSGQGQGGSHF. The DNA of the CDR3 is TGTGCCAGCAGCGGTCAGGGACAGGGGGGTTCGCATTTT.

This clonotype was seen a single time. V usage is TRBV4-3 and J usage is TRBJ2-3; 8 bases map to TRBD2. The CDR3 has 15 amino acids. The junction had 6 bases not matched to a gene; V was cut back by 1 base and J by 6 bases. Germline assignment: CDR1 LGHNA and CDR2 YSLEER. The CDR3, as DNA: TGCGCCAGCAGCCAAGGAGCGGGAGACGGGGATACGCAGTATTTT. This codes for CASSQGAGDGDTQYF.

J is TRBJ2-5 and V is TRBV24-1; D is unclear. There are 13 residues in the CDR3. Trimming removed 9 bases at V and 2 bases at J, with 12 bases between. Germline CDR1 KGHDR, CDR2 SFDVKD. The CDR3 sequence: CATARDRQETQYF. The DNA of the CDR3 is TGTGCCACCGCTCGAGATCGGCAAGAGACCCAGTACTTC.